This T cell receptor beta chain was recorded in a study of T cells expressing NK-cell markers. In the study overall: Beta-chain profiling covered CD3+CD56+NKG2C+, CD3+CD56+NKG2C- and CD3+CD56-NKG2C+ sorted subsets. Study results and caveats: NKG2C+ dominant clonotype frequencies in 6 or 7 donors were roughly 1.0-7.5% of CD8+ T cells. Also leading the CD3+CD56-NKG2C+ fraction in a few donors were these clonotypes.

CDR1 is MNHEY, CDR2 SMNVEV, per germline (reference sequence). The CDR3 has 16 amino acids. The cDNA for TCR beta came from 5'RACE template switching with UMIs. Reprocessing the 5' RACE reads, TCRdb reports a single entry for every CDR3 protein and omits DNA. The sample has hundreds of thousands of distinct CDR3 sequences. Points on this clonotype: Its antigen is unknown.

This sequence originates from a woman between 18 and 69 years old in good health. The chain employs TRBV27 and TRBJ1-6. Sample: blood T cells: a sorted CD56 or NKG2C T cell subset, CD4+ or CD8+ T cells, or bulk PBMC T cells (not recorded which). The CDR3 reads CASSLRGALANSPLHF.